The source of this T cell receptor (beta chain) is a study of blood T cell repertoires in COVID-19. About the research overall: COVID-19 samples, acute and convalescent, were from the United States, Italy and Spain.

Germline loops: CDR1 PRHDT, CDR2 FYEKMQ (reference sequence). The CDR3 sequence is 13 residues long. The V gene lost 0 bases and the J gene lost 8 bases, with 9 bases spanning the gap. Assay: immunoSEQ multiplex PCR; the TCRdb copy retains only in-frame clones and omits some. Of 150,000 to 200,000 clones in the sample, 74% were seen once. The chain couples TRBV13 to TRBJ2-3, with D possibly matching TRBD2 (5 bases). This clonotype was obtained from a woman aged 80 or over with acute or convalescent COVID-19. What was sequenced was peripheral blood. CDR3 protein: CASSLGLAGTQYF. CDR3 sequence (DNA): TGTGCCAGCAGCTTAGGCCTAGCCGGTACGCAGTATTTT.